One sample yielded the 13 T cell receptor beta chains listed below, sequenced in a study of blood T cells in healthy people across ages. Alongside a J-beta primer mix, a sample-barcoded 5' primer served in a second PCR lasting about 7 to 11 cycles. TCRdb recomputed calls from the 5' RACE reads with MiXCR, one row per CDR3 protein. The sample includes 1.5 million to 2 million distinct CDR3 sequences, about 32% of them seen just once. Sequencing was done on a sample of blood. The receptors here all came from a woman in her 30s in good health.

The V gene is TRBV5-1, the J gene TRBJ2-2; D gene uncertain. V was clipped by 4 bases and J by 4 bases, with 14 bases between them. The CDR3 consists of 15 residues. Germline assignment: CDR1 SGHRS and CDR2 YFSETQ. The CDR3: CASSLWWGVTGELFF. CDR3 bases: TGCGCCAGCAGCCTCTGGTGGGGTGTCACCGGGGAGCTGTTTTTT.

This clonotype was seen only a few times. This rearrangement joins TRBV27 to TRBJ1-1; TRBD1 matches at 9 bases. The CDR3 length is 13 residues. V gave up 4 bases and J gave up 9 bases; unmatched junction bases: 6. Germline-derived CDR1 and CDR2 are MNHEY and SMNVEV (reference sequence). CDR3 sequence reads: CASSYSGQGQAFF. The CDR3 DNA reads TGTGCCAGCAGTTATTCCGGACAGGGGCAAGCTTTCTTT.

This clonotype was counted between two and nine times. The rearrangement links TRBV27 to TRBJ1-2; TRBD1 aligns across 8 bases. The CDR3 spans 15 residues. Germline V gene data show CDR1 as MNHEY and CDR2 as SMNVEV (reference sequence). With V trimmed by 5 bases and J by 2 bases, 7 bases remained unmatched. The CDR3 sequence: CASSLQRTGNYGYTF. The CDR3 DNA reads TGTGCCAGCAGTCTCCAAAGGACAGGGAACTATGGCTACACCTTC.

A few counts support this clonotype. V gene TRBV20-1 combines with J gene TRBJ2-3, with a possible D match to TRBD2 (5 bases). Germline lookup yields CDR1 DFQATT and CDR2 SNEGSKA (reference sequence). The CDR3 has 12 amino acids. The V gene lost 5 bases and the J gene lost 7 bases, with 13 bases spanning the gap. The CDR3 DNA reads as TGCAGTGCTTATACGACTACATATACGCAGTATTTT. Amino acids: CSAYTTTYTQYF.

This clonotype occurred a few times. One end of the junction does not line up with germline, which may come from a read error. The V call is TRBV27, the J call TRBJ1-5; D uncertain. Germline V gene sequence: CDR1 MNHEY, CDR2 SMNVEV (reference sequence). CDR3 length equals 12 residues. CDR3 region: CASSLSGQPRHF. The CDR3 nucleotides read TGTGCCAGCAGTTTAAGTGGTCAGCCCCGGCATTTT.

The CDR3 reads CSAWPGQAGNTEAFF. Here the CDR3 DNA reads TGCAGTGCTTGGCCCGGGCAGGCCGGGAACACTGAAGCTTTCTTT. The genes are TRBV20-1 and TRBJ1-1; D ambiguous. CDR3 length: 15 residues. The germline V gene encodes CDR1 DFQATT and CDR2 SNEGSKA (reference sequence). The germline V and J ends were trimmed by 5 bases and 1 base, with 17 bases remaining between them.

V gene TRBV30 combines with J gene TRBJ2-1, with D perhaps TRBD1 (6 bases). This CDR3 comprises 11 residues. The germline gives CDR1 GTSNPN, CDR2 SVGIG (reference sequence). V was clipped by 3 bases and J by 9 bases, with 9 bases between them. As DNA, the CDR3 is TGTGCCTGGAGGGTAGGGGGTGAGCAGTTCTTC. Encoded protein: CAWRVGGEQFF.

This clonotype has only a few counts. The chain uses TRBV12-3 or TRBV12-4 and TRBJ2-7; 8 positions agree with TRBD1. The CDR3 length is 18 residues. The trim removed 5 bases at V and 3 bases at J, leaving 18 bases unmatched. DNA of the CDR3: TGTGCCAGCAGTCCGCGACCCCCAGGACAGGGAAGGGGCTACGAGCAGTACTTC. Its protein product is CASSPRPPGQGRGYEQYF.

This clonotype was recorded many times. The chain recombines TRBV4-2 with TRBJ2-2; D gene ambiguous. The CDR3 contains 14 residues. Trimming pared 0 bases from V and 7 bases from J, leaving 9 bases between. In germline, CDR1 is LGHNA, CDR2 YNFKEQ. The CDR3 bases are TGTGCCAGCAGCCAAGATCAAGGGATCGGGGAGCTGTTTTTT. Amino acid sequence: CASSQDQGIGELFF.

V gene TRBV18 combines with J gene TRBJ2-5; 8 nucleotides align to TRBD1. This CDR3 contains 14 residues. Germline CDR1 and CDR2: KGHSH and LQKENI. With 3 bases clipped from V and 4 bases from J, the junction kept 4 bases outside the gene matches. The CDR3 nucleotides are TGTGCCAGCTCACCTTTGACAGGGGTAGAGACCCAGTACTTC. Residues: CASSPLTGVETQYF.

There are a few counts of this clonotype. CDR3 coding DNA: TGTGCCAGCAGCCGGGGGAGCGACTCCTACGAGCAGTACTTC. Translating gives CASSRGSDSYEQYF. This chain links TRBV9 with TRBJ2-7, with TRBD2 as a possible D gene (6 bases). Germline CDR1 is SGDLS and CDR2 is YYNGEE. The CDR3 totals 14 residues. Deletions cut 4 bases from V and 0 bases from J, with 11 bases between.

The genes are TRBV5-1 and TRBJ2-7; weak D call: TRBD1 (6 bases). CDR3 length: 14 amino acids. The germline V gene has CDR1 SGHRS and CDR2 YFSETQ. V was pared by 2 bases and J by 6 bases, with 15 bases between. CDR3 protein: CASSFSVTGGEQYF. In nucleotides, the CDR3 is TGCGCCAGCAGCTTCTCCGTGACAGGTGGCGAGCAGTACTTC.

This clonotype was counted a few times. The J gene is TRBJ2-7, the V gene TRBV4-1, with 8 bases identical to TRBD1. V was clipped by 4 bases and J by 5 bases; unmatched bases: 13. CDR1 is MGHRA and CDR2 is YSYEKL in the germline V gene. CDR3 length equals 16 residues. DNA for the CDR3: TGCGCCAGCAGCCCGAGTTGGCAGGGGGCGCGGCACGAGCAGTACTTC. Its protein is CASSPSWQGARHEQYF.